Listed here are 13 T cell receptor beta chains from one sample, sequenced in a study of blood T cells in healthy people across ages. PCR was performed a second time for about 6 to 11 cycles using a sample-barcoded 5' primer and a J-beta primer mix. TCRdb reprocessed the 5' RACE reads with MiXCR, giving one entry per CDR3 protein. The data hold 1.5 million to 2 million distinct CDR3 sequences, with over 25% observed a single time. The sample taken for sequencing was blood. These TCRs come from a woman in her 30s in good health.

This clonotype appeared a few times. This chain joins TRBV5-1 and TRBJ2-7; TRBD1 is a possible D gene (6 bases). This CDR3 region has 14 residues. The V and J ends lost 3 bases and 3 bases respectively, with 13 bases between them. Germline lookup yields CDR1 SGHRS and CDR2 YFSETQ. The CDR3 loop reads CASSSGVGYYEQYF. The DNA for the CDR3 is TGCGCCAGCAGCTCAGGGGTAGGGTACTACGAGCAGTACTTC.

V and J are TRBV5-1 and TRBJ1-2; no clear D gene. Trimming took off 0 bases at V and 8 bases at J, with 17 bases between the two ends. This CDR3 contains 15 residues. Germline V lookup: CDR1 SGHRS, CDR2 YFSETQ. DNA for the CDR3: TGCGCCAGCAGCTTGGAGCCAGGTTTGAATTCGGGCTACACCTTC. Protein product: CASSLEPGLNSGYTF.

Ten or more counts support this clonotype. The CDR3 coding sequence is TGCAGTGCCCGAGGTGAACAGATATTAACGAGCGAGCAGTACTTC. Protein sequence: CSARGEQILTSEQYF. V is TRBV20-1 and J is TRBJ2-7; no definite D call. Trimming removed 6 bases at V and 6 bases at J, with 24 bases between. Germline loops: CDR1 DFQATT, CDR2 SNEGSKA (reference sequence). The CDR3 is 15 residues long.

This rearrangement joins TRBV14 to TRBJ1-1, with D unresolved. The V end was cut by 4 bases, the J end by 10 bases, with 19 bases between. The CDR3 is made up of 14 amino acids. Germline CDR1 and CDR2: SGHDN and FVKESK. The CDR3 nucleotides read TGTGCCAGCAGCCGCGGAGGCACCGGTACTAGAGCTTTCTTT. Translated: CASSRGGTGTRAFF.

The DNA for the CDR3 is TGTGCCATAGGGGAGGGCGGAACTGGGTACAATGAGCAGTTCTTC. Translation: CAIGEGGTGYNEQFF. This chain connects TRBV6-2 or TRBV6-3 to TRBJ2-1, with 7 positions matching TRBD2. The CDR3 has 15 residues. Per germline, CDR1 MNHEY and CDR2 SVGEGT. With V trimmed by 10 bases and J by 4 bases, 13 bases remained unmatched.

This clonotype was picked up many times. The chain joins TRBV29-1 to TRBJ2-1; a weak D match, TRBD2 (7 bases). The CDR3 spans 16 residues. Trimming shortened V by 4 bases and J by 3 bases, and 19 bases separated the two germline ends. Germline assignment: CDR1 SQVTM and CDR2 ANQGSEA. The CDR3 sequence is CSVAFRGGANYNEQFF. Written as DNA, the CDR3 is TGCAGCGTTGCCTTTCGAGGGGGGGCTAACTACAATGAGCAGTTCTTC.

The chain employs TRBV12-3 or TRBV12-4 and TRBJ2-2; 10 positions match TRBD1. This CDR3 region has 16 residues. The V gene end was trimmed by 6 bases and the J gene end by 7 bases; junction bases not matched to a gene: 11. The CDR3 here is CASRGQGRNGGGELFF. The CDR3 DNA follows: TGTGCCAGCAGGGGACAGGGGAGGAATGGAGGCGGGGAGCTGTTTTTT.

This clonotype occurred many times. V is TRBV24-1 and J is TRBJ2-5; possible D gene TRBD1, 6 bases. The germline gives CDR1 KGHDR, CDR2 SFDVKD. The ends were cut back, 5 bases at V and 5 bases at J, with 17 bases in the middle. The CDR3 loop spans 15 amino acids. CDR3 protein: CATSGLQGTWETQYF. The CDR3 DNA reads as TGTGCCACCAGTGGGTTACAGGGCACCTGGGAGACCCAGTACTTC.

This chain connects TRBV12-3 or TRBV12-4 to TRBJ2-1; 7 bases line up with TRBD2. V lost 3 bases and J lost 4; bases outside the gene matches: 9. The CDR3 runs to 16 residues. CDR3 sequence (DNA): TGTGCCAGCAGTTTCTTCCCAGCGGGACTATACAATGAGCAGTTCTTC. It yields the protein CASSFFPAGLYNEQFF.

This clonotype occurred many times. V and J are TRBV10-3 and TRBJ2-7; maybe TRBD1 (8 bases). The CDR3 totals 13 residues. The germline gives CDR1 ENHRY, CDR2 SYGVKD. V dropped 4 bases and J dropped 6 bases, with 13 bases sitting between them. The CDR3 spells CAISGGGTGEQYF. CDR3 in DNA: TGTGCCATCAGTGGGGGAGGGACAGGCGAGCAGTACTTC.

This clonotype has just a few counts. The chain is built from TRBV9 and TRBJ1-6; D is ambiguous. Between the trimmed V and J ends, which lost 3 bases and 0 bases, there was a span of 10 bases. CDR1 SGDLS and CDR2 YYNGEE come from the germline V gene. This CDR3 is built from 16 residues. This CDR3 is CASSGPESSYNSPLHF. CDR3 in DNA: TGTGCCAGCAGCGGCCCAGAGAGCTCCTATAATTCACCCCTCCACTTT. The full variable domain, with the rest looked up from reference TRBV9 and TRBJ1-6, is DSGVTQTPKHLITATGQRVTLRCSPRSGDLSVYWYQQSLDQGLQFLIQYYNGEERAKGNILERFSAQQFPDLHSELNLSSLELGDSALYFCASSGPESSYNSPLHFGNGTRLTVT.

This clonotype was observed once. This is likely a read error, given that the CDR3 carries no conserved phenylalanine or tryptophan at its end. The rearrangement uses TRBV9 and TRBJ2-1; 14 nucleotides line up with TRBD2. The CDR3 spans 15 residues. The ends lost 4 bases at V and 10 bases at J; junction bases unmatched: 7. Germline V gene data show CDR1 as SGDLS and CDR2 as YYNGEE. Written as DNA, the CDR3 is TGTGCCAGCAGCCAGACTAGCGGGAGGGCCGGGGAGCAGTTCCTC. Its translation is CASSQTSGRAGEQFL.

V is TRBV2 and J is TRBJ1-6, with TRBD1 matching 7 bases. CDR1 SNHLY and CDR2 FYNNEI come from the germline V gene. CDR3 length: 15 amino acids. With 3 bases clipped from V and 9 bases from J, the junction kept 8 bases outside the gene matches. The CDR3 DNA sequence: TGTGCCAGCAGTGATAGGGACAGCTACAGTTCACCCCTCCACTTT. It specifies CASSDRDSYSSPLHF.